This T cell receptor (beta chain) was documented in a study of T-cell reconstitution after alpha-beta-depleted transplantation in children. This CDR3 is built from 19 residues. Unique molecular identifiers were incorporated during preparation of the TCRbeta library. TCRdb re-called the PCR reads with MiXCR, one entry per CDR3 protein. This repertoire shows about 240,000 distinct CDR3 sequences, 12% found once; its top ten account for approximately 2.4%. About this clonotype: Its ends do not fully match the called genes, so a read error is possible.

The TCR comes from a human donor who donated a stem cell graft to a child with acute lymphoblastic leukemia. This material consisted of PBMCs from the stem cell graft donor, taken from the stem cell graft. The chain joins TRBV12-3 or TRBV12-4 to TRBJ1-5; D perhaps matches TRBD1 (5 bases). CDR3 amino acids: CARSFEFGATPVQNQPQHF. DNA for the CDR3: TGTGCCCGCAGTTTTGAGTTCGGGGCAACCCCTGTCCAAAATCAGCCCCAGCATTTT.